A single sample gave rise to the 28 T cell receptor beta chains below, sequenced in a study of shared clonotypes between healthy human individuals. Libraries were prepared by immunoSEQ multiplex PCR; TCRdb keeps only in-frame clonotypes and omits some of them. The sample has 2.3 million or so clones; approximately 95% are singletons. The sequenced sample was naive CD4+ T cells from PBMCs. Subset described: CD45RA+ positively selected. The source is a man aged 18 to 29 in good health. Some clones in this sample may be carry-over from other donors' samples.

The chain links TRBV7-9 to TRBJ1-2, with D hard to call. CDR1 and CDR2 from the germline V gene are SEHNR and FQNEAQ (reference sequence). The CDR3 covers 13 residues. The ends were cut back, 5 bases at V and 8 bases at J, with 15 bases in the middle. CDR3 DNA sequence: TGTGCCAGCAGCCCGGATCCAGGCGGAGGCTACACCTTC. Protein: CASSPDPGGGYTF.

This clone has a handful of counts. Because the CDR3 is missing its conserved closing phenylalanine or tryptophan, this is likely a read error. The limits of the CDR3 on the DNA are not certain, so only TCRdb's listed CDR3 is given. The rearrangement uses TRBV7-8 and TRBJ1-3. Termini included, the CDR3 measures 9 amino acids. CDR1 is SGHVS and CDR2 is FQNEAQ in the germline V gene. The CDR3 region is CARSLSRRY.

A remark on this clone: This same CDR3 is encoded by further DNA sequences in the sample. The chain carries TRBV7-9 and TRBJ1-1; no clear D gene. CDR1 and CDR2 from the germline V gene are SEHNR and FQNEAQ (reference sequence). V shed 2 bases and J shed 0 bases, with 4 bases lying between them. The CDR3 covers 13 residues. The CDR3 sequence: CASSLLVNTEAFF. In nucleotides, the CDR3 is TGTGCCAGCAGCTTACTGGTGAACACTGAAGCTTTCTTT.

Worth noting for this clone: The same CDR3 is also encoded by other DNA sequences in this sample. The CDR3 region is CASSPGTVYEQYF. The CDR3 DNA sequence: TGTGCCAGCTCACCAGGGACAGTCTACGAGCAGTACTTC. This rearrangement joins TRBV18 to TRBJ2-7, with TRBD1 matching 7 bases. CDR3 length: 13 amino acids. Germline-derived CDR1 and CDR2 are KGHSH and LQKENI. J lost 3 bases, V lost 2 bases, and 1 base had no gene match.

The rearrangement links TRBV7-9 to TRBJ2-7; 10 bases are a match to TRBD2. CDR1 SEHNR and CDR2 FQNEAQ come from the germline V gene (reference sequence). Trimming removed 0 bases from V and 3 bases from J; junction bases left unmatched: 11. The CDR3 runs to 18 residues. In nucleotides, the CDR3 is TGTGCCAGCAGCTTAGCGCCTAGCGGGAGAGGATCGGGCTACGAGCAGTACTTC. Translating gives CASSLAPSGRGSGYEQYF.

The chain recombines TRBV2 with TRBJ2-5; D gene ambiguous. Germline V gives CDR1 SNHLY, CDR2 FYNNEI. CDR3 length: 12 amino acids. Trimming left V 9 bases short and J 7 bases short, with 15 bases between. The CDR3 is CASTESPGTQYF. DNA for the CDR3: TGTGCCAGTACAGAGAGCCCAGGGACCCAGTACTTC.

Of note for this clone: Within the sample, other DNA sequences also encode this same CDR3. The chain links TRBV28 to TRBJ1-4; D may be TRBD1 (6 bases). CDR3 length equals 14 residues. V lost 3 bases to trimming and J lost 4 bases, with 9 bases between them. In germline, CDR1 is MDHEN, CDR2 SYDVKM. Written as DNA, the CDR3 is TGTGCCAGCAGTTTCAGAGGGGGTAATGAAAAACTGTTTTTT. It encodes CASSFRGGNEKLFF.

V usage is TRBV28 and J usage is TRBJ2-7; D possibly uses TRBD1 or TRBD2 (5 bases each). Trimming removed 5 bases from V and 5 bases from J, with 19 bases in between. Germline assignment: CDR1 MDHEN and CDR2 SYDVKM. This CDR3 contains 15 residues. This CDR3 reads CASSPPGRRRNEQYF. CDR3 DNA sequence: TGTGCCAGCAGTCCGCCGGGACGCCGGAGGAACGAGCAGTACTTC.

The rearrangement joins TRBV5-1 to TRBJ2-7; TRBD2 is a possible D gene (5 bases). With 5 bases removed from V and 0 bases from J, the gap between germline ends came to 12 bases. CDR3 length equals 14 residues. Germline values: CDR1 SGHRS, CDR2 YFSETQ. The CDR3 nucleotides read TGCGCCAGCAGGGACCGGGAAAACTCCTACGAGCAGTACTTC. Translating gives CASRDRENSYEQYF.

The chain recombines TRBV5-1 with TRBJ2-5, with 9 positions matching TRBD2. The CDR3 runs to 18 residues. Germline assignment: CDR1 SGHRS and CDR2 YFSETQ. V lost 4 bases and J lost 1; bases outside the gene matches: 14. CDR3 sequence: CASSPRLAGGPFQETQYF. The CDR3 DNA reads TGCGCCAGCAGCCCTAGGCTCGCGGGAGGGCCTTTCCAAGAGACCCAGTACTTC.

The chain recombines TRBV6-5 with TRBJ2-1; TRBD2 aligns across 10 bases. The CDR3 contains 15 residues. J was trimmed by 2 bases and V by 5 bases; bases with no gene match: 3. Per the germline V gene, CDR1 is MNHEY and CDR2 is SVGAGI. CDR3 DNA: TGTGCCAGCAGTCGGACTAGCGGAGCCTACAATGAGCAGTTCTTC. Residues: CASSRTSGAYNEQFF.

The chain is built from TRBV11-2 and TRBJ2-5; no clear D gene. V gave up 5 bases and J gave up 5 bases, with 18 bases separating them. Germline V CDR1 and CDR2: SGHAT, FQNNGV. The CDR3 loop spans 15 amino acids. The CDR3 region is CASSRLSVKRETQYF. CDR3 DNA sequence: TGTGCCAGCAGCCGCCTTTCCGTCAAACGGGAGACCCAGTACTTC.

In this sample, this clone turned up once. V and J are TRBV6-8 and TRBJ1-2, with 7 positions matching TRBD1. Germline CDR1 MNHGY, CDR2 SAAAGT. The CDR3 extends over 12 amino acids. V shed 5 bases and J 6 bases; nucleotides not matched to a gene: 3. CDR3 nucleotide sequence: TGTGCCAGCAGTCGGCAGGGGGATGGCTACACCTTC. It translates to CASSRQGDGYTF.

The gene calls are TRBV2 and TRBJ2-5; 7 bases align to TRBD2. This CDR3 comprises 15 residues. The germline CDR1 and CDR2 sequences are SNHLY and FYNNEI. V trimming: 4 bases; J trimming: 3 bases; junction bases outside the gene matches: 8. The CDR3 bases are TGTGCCAGCAGTGGGACGGGAGGTACCAAAGAGACCCAGTACTTC. Translation: CASSGTGGTKETQYF.

DNA for the CDR3: TGTGCCAGCAGTCCACTGGGACCCGGGACAGGGGCTCCTAACTATGGCTACACCTTC. The encoded protein is CASSPLGPGTGAPNYGYTF. The chain recombines TRBV28 with TRBJ1-2; 10 positions agree with TRBD1. CDR1 is MDHEN, CDR2 SYDVKM, per germline. After removal of 5 bases from V and 0 bases from J, the junction contained 15 bases not matched to a gene. This CDR3 contains 19 residues.

CDR3 nucleotides: TGTGCCAGCAGTAGAGGGACGGAGACCCAGTACTTC. Its translation is CASSRGTETQYF. The chain has TRBV27 and TRBJ2-5, with D perhaps assigned TRBD1 or TRBD2 (5 bases each). The CDR3 consists of 12 residues. From germline, CDR1 is MNHEY and CDR2 SMNVEV (reference sequence). V lost 5 bases to trimming and J lost 5 bases, with 9 bases between them.

This rearrangement joins TRBV6-1 to TRBJ1-2; D possibly corresponds to TRBD1 (6 bases). V was trimmed by 3 bases and J by 2 bases, leaving 16 bases between them. CDR1 and CDR2 (germline): MNHNS, SASEGT. The CDR3 has 16 amino acids. CDR3 nucleotides: TGTGCCAGCAGTGAGGTTCGGGGGCTGAGGAACTATGGCTACACCTTC. This encodes CASSEVRGLRNYGYTF.

This chain uses TRBV6-1 with TRBJ2-7; D remains ambiguous. This CDR3 is built from 12 residues. Trimming took off 4 bases at V and 3 bases at J, with 7 bases between the two ends. Looked up from germline, CDR1 is MNHNS and CDR2 is SASEGT. The CDR3: CASSAQRYEQYF. CDR3 coding DNA: TGTGCCAGCAGTGCCCAGCGCTACGAGCAGTACTTC.

The chain uses TRBV4-2 and TRBJ2-3, with D possibly TRBD2 on 5 matching bases. Germline-derived CDR1 and CDR2 are LGHNA and YNFKEQ. The CDR3 length is 12 residues. Trimming took off 5 bases at V and 6 bases at J, with 9 bases between the two ends. The CDR3 loop reads CASSKGEDTQYF. The CDR3 nucleotides read TGTGCCAGCAGCAAGGGAGAGGATACGCAGTATTTT.

The V call is TRBV6-5, the J call TRBJ1-2, with D maybe TRBD1 (6 bases). The CDR3 length is 14 residues. Germline assignment: CDR1 MNHEY and CDR2 SVGAGI. The ends were cut back, 5 bases at V and 0 bases at J, with 10 bases in the middle. The CDR3 is CASSTGTTNYGYTF. The DNA for the CDR3 is TGTGCCAGCAGTACCGGGACAACTAACTATGGCTACACCTTC.

As concerns this clone: Other DNA variants within this sample encode the same CDR3. This sequence joins TRBV7-3 and TRBJ2-7, with 11 bases matching TRBD2. The V gene's germline CDR1 is SGHTA and CDR2 FQGTGA. The CDR3 is 14 amino acids. The trim removed 2 bases at V and 6 bases at J, leaving 3 bases unmatched. The CDR3 spells CASSLGTSGTEQYF. The CDR3 bases are TGTGCCAGCAGCTTAGGGACTAGCGGAACCGAGCAGTACTTC.

This sequence joins TRBV7-2 and TRBJ2-7; 7 nucleotides agree with TRBD1. Unmatched junction bases numbered 2, after V lost 1 base and J lost 2 bases. This CDR3 is built from 14 residues. From germline, CDR1 is SGHTA and CDR2 FQGNSA. CDR3 DNA: TGTGCCAGCAGCTTAGAGGGGGCAGCCTACGAGCAGTACTTC. As protein: CASSLEGAAYEQYF.

This clone was counted a single time. The chain carries TRBV28 and TRBJ1-4; maybe TRBD1 (6 bases). Deletions cut 5 bases from V and 2 bases from J, with 15 bases between. The CDR3 has 16 residues. The germline V gene has CDR1 MDHEN and CDR2 SYDVKM. In DNA, the CDR3 is TGTGCCAGCAGTAACCCCGGGGGCGGGACTAATGAAAAACTGTTTTTT. Encoded protein: CASSNPGGGTNEKLFF.

The chain employs TRBV28 and TRBJ1-2, with 7 bases aligning to TRBD1. Germline-derived CDR1 and CDR2 are MDHEN and SYDVKM. V shed 1 base, J shed 6 bases, and the junction held 2 bases outside the gene matches. This CDR3 is 13 amino acids long. CDR3 nucleotide sequence: TGTGCCAGCAGTTTATCAGGGGGAAATGGCTACACCTTC. Protein: CASSLSGGNGYTF.

The chain carries TRBV27 and TRBJ2-5; 9 bases match TRBD1. Losses at the gene ends were 5 bases for V and 4 bases for J; bases not matched to a gene: 5. CDR1 and CDR2 from the germline V gene are MNHEY and SMNVEV (reference sequence). The CDR3 runs to 14 residues. Here the CDR3 reads CASSNRQGGETQYF. The CDR3 DNA follows: TGTGCCAGCAGTAACAGACAGGGGGGAGAGACCCAGTACTTC.

The rearrangement uses TRBV5-1 and TRBJ1-6; D is uncertain. The CDR3 has 14 residues. Germline CDR1 is SGHRS and CDR2 is YFSETQ. V was trimmed by 0 bases and J by 10 bases, leaving 11 bases between them. The DNA for the CDR3 is TGCGCCAGCAGCTTGGCCTGGGTTGGCTCACCCCTCCACTTT. Residues: CASSLAWVGSPLHF.

The chain links TRBV5-4 to TRBJ2-4; the D gene could be TRBD1 or TRBD2 (5 bases each). This CDR3 is built from 14 residues. Germline lookup yields CDR1 SGHNT and CDR2 YYREEE (reference sequence). Trimming cost V 0 bases and J 5 bases, with 9 bases left between them. This CDR3 reads CASSLAGTENIQYF. The CDR3 DNA reads as TGTGCCAGCAGCTTGGCCGGGACGGAAAACATTCAGTACTTC.

CDR3: CASSLGRWYEQYF. The CDR3 DNA sequence: TGTGCCAGCAGTTTGGGACGATGGTACGAGCAGTACTTC. The rearrangement joins TRBV28 to TRBJ2-7; D possibly uses TRBD1 or TRBD2 (5 bases each). This CDR3 spans 13 amino acids. Germline values: CDR1 MDHEN, CDR2 SYDVKM. V was pared by 3 bases and J by 4 bases, with 10 bases between.